This T cell receptor beta chain was recorded in a study of PD-1 blockade in mismatch repair-deficient tumors. Study in general: All were previously treated, progressing patients with about a dozen mismatch repair-deficient cancer types.

Trimming removed 5 bases from V and 7 bases from J; junction bases left unmatched: 8. Germline CDR1 SGHVS, CDR2 FNYEAQ. The CDR3 extends over 15 amino acids. The time point is: approximately 9-day in vitro stimulation with candidate neoantigen peptide 5. The TCR-sequenced patients were a few responders to pembrolizumab. Cells were stimulated more than nine days with each of six to eight ELISpot-reactive neoantigens. Libraries were prepared by immunoSEQ multiplex PCR; TCRdb keeps only in-frame clonotypes and omits some of them. The table includes over 13,000 clones, under 85% detected once. Regarding the study as a whole: Rapid post-treatment expansion, then contraction, generally preceding radiologic response, marked tumor-resident clones.

Concerning this clone itself: Its specificity is unknown.

The sequence derives from an adult with mismatch repair-deficient cancer. The specimen comprised cells cultured in vitro, sampled from a patient treated with pembrolizumab. The chain employs TRBV7-6 and TRBJ2-1, with 10 bases matching TRBD2. The CDR3 nucleotides are TGTGCCAGCAGCCCTAGACTAGCGGGTATGAATGAGCAGTTCTTC. This sequence encodes CASSPRLAGMNEQFF.